These 15 T cell receptor beta chains were all obtained from the same sample, sequenced in a study of response to subunit inactivated influenza vaccine. TCRdb processed the RT-PCR reads anew with MiXCR; each CDR3 protein has one entry. The table shows hundreds of thousands of distinct CDR3 sequences, with more than 15% occurring only once. Sequencing was performed on CD4+ T cells sorted from PBMCs, taken less than 30 months after vaccination. Every receptor here comes from a man between 50 and 70 years old who received an inactivated influenza vaccine.

The chain joins TRBV7-2 to TRBJ2-7, with 13 bases lining up with TRBD2. V dropped 5 bases and J dropped 4; count of bases not matched to a gene: 5. This CDR3 region has 15 residues. Germline V lookup: CDR1 SGHTA, CDR2 FQGNSA. In DNA form, the CDR3 reads TGTGCCAGCAGCGTTAGGACTAGCGGGGGATACGAGCAGTACTTC. It specifies CASSVRTSGGYEQYF.

This clonotype showed up just a few times. The J gene is TRBJ1-2, the V gene TRBV29-1; 11 nucleotides match TRBD1. The CDR3 is 15 residues long. CDR1 is SQVTM and CDR2 is ANQGSEA in the germline V gene. V was clipped by 4 bases and J by 3 bases; unmatched bases: 7. This chain's CDR3 is CSVAGQGELDYGYTF. The CDR3 nucleotides read TGCAGCGTTGCGGGACAGGGGGAATTAGACTATGGCTACACCTTC.

The V and J genes are TRBV6-5 and TRBJ2-1, with 9 bases aligning to TRBD1. Trimming cost V 2 bases and J 8 bases; bases outside gene matches: 13. This CDR3 contains 17 residues. The germline V gene encodes CDR1 MNHEY and CDR2 SVGAGI. The CDR3 DNA reads TGTGCCAGCAGTTACACTGCGGGACAGGGAGGTTGGCATGAGCAGTTCTTC. Its translation is CASSYTAGQGGWHEQFF.

V and J are TRBV5-1 and TRBJ1-5; perhaps TRBD1 as D (6 bases). V lost 0 bases and J lost 3, with 10 bases in between. The CDR3 sequence is 15 residues long. In germline, CDR1 is SGHRS, CDR2 YFSETQ. CDR3 loop: CASSLGQADNQPQHF. CDR3 bases: TGCGCCAGCAGCTTGGGACAGGCCGACAATCAGCCCCAGCATTTT.

A few counts support this clonotype. The chain couples TRBV5-1 to TRBJ2-7; TRBD2 agrees at 8 bases. With V trimmed by 3 bases and J by 6 bases, 5 bases remained unmatched. Germline values: CDR1 SGHRS, CDR2 YFSETQ. The CDR3 runs 13 residues. CDR3 amino acids: CASSSGGRGEQYF. CDR3 nucleotide sequence: TGCGCCAGCAGCTCGGGGGGGAGAGGCGAGCAGTACTTC.

The V gene is TRBV20-1, the J gene TRBJ1-4; a possible D gene is TRBD1 (5 bases). The V end lost 5 bases, the J end lost 5 bases, and 15 bases lay between the germline ends. This CDR3 contains 14 residues. Germline V gene data show CDR1 as DFQATT and CDR2 as SNEGSKA (reference sequence). The CDR3: CSAPEGPGNEKLFF. The CDR3 DNA reads TGCAGTGCTCCGGAGGGACCGGGGAATGAAAAACTGTTTTTT.

In this sample, this clonotype turned up a few times. DNA for the CDR3: TGTGCCAGCAGCTTAGGTCGATGGGACACTGGAGGCGCCTACGAGCAGTACTTC. This sequence encodes CASSLGRWDTGGAYEQYF. The V and J genes are TRBV11-2 and TRBJ2-7; perhaps TRBD1 as D (6 bases). This CDR3 contains 18 residues. Trimming removed 1 base at V and 2 bases at J, with 21 bases between. CDR1 and CDR2 (germline): SGHAT, FQNNGV.

The chain uses TRBV11-1 and TRBJ2-1; TRBD1 agrees at 12 bases. In germline, CDR1 is SGHAT, CDR2 FQDESV (reference sequence). CDR3 length: 15 residues. Trimming removed 2 bases from V and 6 bases from J; junction bases left unmatched: 2. As DNA, the CDR3 is TGTGCCAGCAGCTTATGGGACAGGGGGCTCAATGAGCAGTTCTTC. Amino acid sequence: CASSLWDRGLNEQFF.

This clonotype was detected only a few times. This rearrangement joins TRBV12-3 or TRBV12-4 to TRBJ2-3; tentatively, D is TRBD2 (6 bases). This CDR3 has 14 amino acids. Trimming took 3 bases from V and 2 from J, leaving 9 bases between them. As DNA, the CDR3 is TGTGCCAGCAGTTTCCTGCGGGACACAGATACGCAGTATTTT. It yields the protein CASSFLRDTDTQYF.

The gene calls are TRBV2 and TRBJ2-7; D is undetermined. V was trimmed by 5 bases and J by 5 bases, leaving 16 bases between them. The CDR3 covers 14 residues. Per the germline V gene, CDR1 is SNHLY and CDR2 is FYNNEI. The CDR3 loop is CASSMGYIRDEQYF. CDR3 sequence (DNA): TGTGCCAGCAGTATGGGGTACATTCGGGACGAGCAGTACTTC. Combining the CDR3 with reference TRBV2 and TRBJ2-7 gives the whole variable domain EPEVTQTPSHQVTQMGQEVILRCVPISNHLYFYWYRQILGQKVEFLVSFYNNEISEKSEIFDDQFSVERPDGSNFTLKIRSTKLEDSAMYFCASSMGYIRDEQYFGPGTRLTVT.

This clonotype was seen ten or more times. The chain joins TRBV14 to TRBJ1-1, with D perhaps matching TRBD1 (6 bases). The CDR3 sequence is 12 residues long. With 1 base removed from V and 8 bases from J, the gap between germline ends came to 8 bases. Germline CDR1 reads SGHDN; CDR2 reads FVKESK. The CDR3 reads CASSQVGGEAFF. DNA for the CDR3: TGTGCCAGCAGCCAAGTGGGGGGCGAAGCTTTCTTT.

The chain is built from TRBV10-3 and TRBJ2-7; unclear D gene. The CDR3 runs to 13 residues. The V gene's germline CDR1 is ENHRY and CDR2 SYGVKD. The V gene lost 7 bases and the J gene lost 0 bases, with 10 bases spanning the gap. The CDR3 region is CAINGGTSYEQYF. In DNA, the CDR3 is TGTGCCATCAATGGTGGCACCTCCTACGAGCAGTACTTC.

In its sample, this clonotype was seen a few times. The rearrangement joins TRBV20-1 to TRBJ2-7; a weak D match, TRBD2 (5 bases). The CDR3 has 13 residues. Germline V lookup: CDR1 DFQATT, CDR2 SNEGSKA (reference sequence). With 3 bases removed from V and 2 bases from J, the gap between germline ends came to 11 bases. The CDR3 nucleotides read TGCAGTGCTAGTGGGCGGGCCACCTACGAGCAGTACTTC. This codes for CSASGRATYEQYF.

This clonotype appeared a single time. V usage is TRBV12-3 or TRBV12-4 and J usage is TRBJ2-3, with 7 bases matching TRBD2. With V trimmed by 5 bases and J by 1 base, 0 bases remained unmatched. This CDR3 contains 13 residues. CDR3 loop: CASSTSGTDTQYF. The CDR3 region has the DNA TGTGCCAGCAGTACTAGCGGCACAGATACGCAGTATTTT.

This clonotype occurred a few times. The J gene is TRBJ2-2, the V gene TRBV2; either TRBD1 or TRBD2 may fit D (5 bases each). With 4 bases removed from V and 4 bases from J, the gap between germline ends came to 7 bases. CDR1 and CDR2 from the germline V gene are SNHLY and FYNNEI. CDR3 length: 13 amino acids. The CDR3 coding sequence is TGTGCCAGCAGTGTTGGGACCACCGGGGAGCTGTTTTTT. This gives the protein CASSVGTTGELFF.